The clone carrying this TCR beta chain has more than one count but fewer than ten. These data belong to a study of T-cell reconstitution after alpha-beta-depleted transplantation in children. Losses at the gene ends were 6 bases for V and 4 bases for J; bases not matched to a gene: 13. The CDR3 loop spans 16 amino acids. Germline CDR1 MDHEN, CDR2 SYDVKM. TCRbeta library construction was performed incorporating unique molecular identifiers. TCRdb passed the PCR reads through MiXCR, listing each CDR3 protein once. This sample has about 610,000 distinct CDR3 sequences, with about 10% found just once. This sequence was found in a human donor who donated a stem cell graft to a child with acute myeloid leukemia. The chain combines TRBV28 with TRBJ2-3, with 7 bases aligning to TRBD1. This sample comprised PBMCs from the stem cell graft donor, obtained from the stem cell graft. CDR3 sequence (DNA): TGTGCCAGCAGCTCCCCCGGCAGGGGGTTTCCAGATACGCAGTATTTT. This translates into CASSSPGRGFPDTQYF.